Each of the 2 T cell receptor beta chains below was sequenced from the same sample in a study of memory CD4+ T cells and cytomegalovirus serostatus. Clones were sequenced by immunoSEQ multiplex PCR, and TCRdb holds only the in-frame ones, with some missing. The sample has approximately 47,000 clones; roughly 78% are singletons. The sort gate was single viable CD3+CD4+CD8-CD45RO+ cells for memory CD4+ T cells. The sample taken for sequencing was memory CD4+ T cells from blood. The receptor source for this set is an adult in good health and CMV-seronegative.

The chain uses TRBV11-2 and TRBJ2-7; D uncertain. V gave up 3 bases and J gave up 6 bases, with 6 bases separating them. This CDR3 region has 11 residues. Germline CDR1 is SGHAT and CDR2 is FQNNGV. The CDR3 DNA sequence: TGTGCCAGCAGCTTCGTCTCCGAGCAGTACTTC. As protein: CASSFVSEQYF.

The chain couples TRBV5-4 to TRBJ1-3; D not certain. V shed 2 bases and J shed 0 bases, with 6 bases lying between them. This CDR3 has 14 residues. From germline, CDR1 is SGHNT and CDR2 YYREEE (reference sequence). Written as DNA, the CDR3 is TGTGCCAGCAGCTTTAAGGGCTCTGGAAACACCATATATTTT. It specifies CASSFKGSGNTIYF.